Listed below are T cell receptor beta chains from one sample, sequenced in a study of lymphopenia after photon versus proton radiotherapy. Produced via immunoSEQ multiplex PCR; TCRdb's table is partial and in-frame only. Among more than 45,000 clones listed, 92% were seen once. The sample consisted of peripheral blood, taken from a patient treated with photon-based radiotherapy. The receptors shown here come from a woman between 40 and 50 years old with cholangiocarcinoma. Both conserved end residues are part of each CDR3. Each record gives: D gene, V gene, CDR3 length, J gene, CDR3 DNA, CDR3 protein. The D gene is left open where the match is weak.

d_call: -; v_call: TRBV18; cdr3_length: 13; j_call: TRBJ1-1; cdr3_nt: TGTGCCAGCTCACCGGTGGACGGCACTGAAGCTTTCTTT; cdr3_aa: CASSPVDGTEAFF
d_call: -; v_call: TRBV6-5; cdr3_length: 14; j_call: TRBJ1-3; cdr3_nt: TGTGCCAGCAAAAGACGGGACTCTGGAAACACCATATATTTT; cdr3_aa: CASKRRDSGNTIYF
d_call: -; v_call: TRBV7-8; cdr3_length: 14; j_call: TRBJ2-3; cdr3_nt: TGTGCCAGCAGCTCTTATTCACGCACAGATACGCAGTATTTT; cdr3_aa: CASSSYSRTDTQYF
d_call: -; v_call: TRBV28; cdr3_length: 16; j_call: TRBJ1-1; cdr3_nt: TGTGCCAGCAGTGCCCCACGGGGGGTTGGGAACACTGAAGCTTTCTTT; cdr3_aa: CASSAPRGVGNTEAFF
d_call: TRBD1; v_call: TRBV6-1; cdr3_length: 14; j_call: TRBJ1-1; cdr3_nt: TGTGCCAGCCGAGTGAAGATAGAGGGGGCGGGGGCTTTCTTT; cdr3_aa: CASRVKIEGAGAFF
d_call: -; v_call: TRBV7-3; cdr3_length: 15; j_call: TRBJ2-2; cdr3_nt: TGTGCCAGCAGCTTACTAGGAAGGAACACCGGGGAGCTGTTTTTT; cdr3_aa: CASSLLGRNTGELFF
d_call: -; v_call: TRBV5-6; cdr3_length: 13; j_call: TRBJ2-1; cdr3_nt: TGTGCCAGCAGCTTGGTTGGAGACAATGAGCAGTTCTTC; cdr3_aa: CASSLVGDNEQFF
d_call: -; v_call: TRBV7-6; cdr3_length: 12; j_call: TRBJ2-5; cdr3_nt: TGTGCCAGCAGCTTAGCATTAAAGACCCAGTACTTC; cdr3_aa: CASSLALKTQYF
d_call: -; v_call: TRBV30; cdr3_length: 14; j_call: TRBJ2-7; cdr3_nt: TGTGCCTGGAGTGGAGGCAGGGGCCCCTACGAGCAGTACTTC; cdr3_aa: CAWSGGRGPYEQYF
d_call: -; v_call: TRBV28; cdr3_length: 12; j_call: TRBJ2-5; cdr3_nt: TGTGCCAGCAGTTCCGGGCTGGAGACCCAGTACTTC; cdr3_aa: CASSSGLETQYF
d_call: -; v_call: TRBV12-5; cdr3_length: 15; j_call: TRBJ2-3; cdr3_nt: TGTGCTAGTGGTTTGGGAGGGATATGGACAGATACGCAGTATTTT; cdr3_aa: CASGLGGIWTDTQYF
d_call: -; v_call: TRBV30; cdr3_length: 16; j_call: TRBJ1-3; cdr3_nt: TGTGCCTGGGAGGCGACTCAGGGTAGGACTGGAAACACCATATATTTT; cdr3_aa: CAWEATQGRTGNTIYF
d_call: -; v_call: TRBV7-8; cdr3_length: 13; j_call: TRBJ2-3; cdr3_nt: TGTGCCAGCAGCTTAGAAGGTACAGATACGCAGTATTTT; cdr3_aa: CASSLEGTDTQYF
d_call: -; v_call: TRBV7-9; cdr3_length: 12; j_call: TRBJ2-5; cdr3_nt: TGTGCCAGCAGCCCATCGAGGGAGACCCAGTACTTC; cdr3_aa: CASSPSRETQYF
d_call: -; v_call: TRBV2; cdr3_length: 13; j_call: TRBJ1-4; cdr3_nt: TGTGCCAGCAGTCCGGGCAGCCGGGAAAAACTGTTTTTT; cdr3_aa: CASSPGSREKLFF
d_call: -; v_call: TRBV4-2; cdr3_length: 14; j_call: TRBJ1-2; cdr3_nt: TGTGCCAGCAGCCAAGATACGGTAGTCTATGGCTACACCTTC; cdr3_aa: CASSQDTVVYGYTF
d_call: -; v_call: TRBV29-1; cdr3_length: 14; j_call: TRBJ1-1; cdr3_nt: TGCAGCGTTGAATTGGGAGGCGCCAACACTGAAGCTTTCTTT; cdr3_aa: CSVELGGANTEAFF
d_call: -; v_call: TRBV2; cdr3_length: 12; j_call: TRBJ1-2; cdr3_nt: TGTGCCAGGTCTGGGAGGGACTATGGCTACACCTTC; cdr3_aa: CARSGRDYGYTF
d_call: -; v_call: TRBV9; cdr3_length: 17; j_call: TRBJ1-3; cdr3_nt: TGTGCCAGCAGCGTAGAGGGCGGCGGACGCACTGGAAACACCATATATTTT; cdr3_aa: CASSVEGGGRTGNTIYF
d_call: -; v_call: TRBV29-1; cdr3_length: 14; j_call: TRBJ1-2; cdr3_nt: TGCAGCGCTGAGAACAGGGCCTACCCCTATGGCTACACCTTC; cdr3_aa: CSAENRAYPYGYTF
d_call: -; v_call: TRBV28; cdr3_length: 18; j_call: TRBJ1-1; cdr3_nt: TGTGCCAGCAGTTTTTGGGGGGCGCCCCAAACACCGGACACTGAAGCTTTCTTT; cdr3_aa: CASSFWGAPQTPDTEAFF
d_call: -; v_call: TRBV7-9; cdr3_length: 14; j_call: TRBJ2-7; cdr3_nt: TGTGCCAGCAGCTTAGCGGAGAACAGTCGAGCGCAGTACTTC; cdr3_aa: CASSLAENSRAQYF
d_call: -; v_call: TRBV14; cdr3_length: 14; j_call: TRBJ1-1; cdr3_nt: TGTGCCAGCAGCTTGGACAGCGGAGTGAAGAGGGCTTTCTTT; cdr3_aa: CASSLDSGVKRAFF
d_call: TRBD1; v_call: TRBV7-9; cdr3_length: 16; j_call: TRBJ1-1; cdr3_nt: TGTGCCAGCAGCGAAAATCGGGACAGGGGCAACACTGAAGCTTTCTTT; cdr3_aa: CASSENRDRGNTEAFF
d_call: TRBD1; v_call: TRBV27; cdr3_length: 19; j_call: TRBJ1-3; cdr3_nt: TGTGCCAGCAGTTTAAAAGAGGGACAGACGAGGTACTCTGGAAACACCATATATTTT; cdr3_aa: CASSLKEGQTRYSGNTIYF
d_call: -; v_call: TRBV28; cdr3_length: 11; j_call: TRBJ1-5; cdr3_nt: TGTGCCAGCAGTTCTAAGACCCGCGAGCATTTT; cdr3_aa: CASSSKTREHF
d_call: -; v_call: TRBV28; cdr3_length: 14; j_call: TRBJ1-2; cdr3_nt: TGTGCCAGCAGATTACCGGGAGCAGGGAGGGGGAACACCTTC; cdr3_aa: CASRLPGAGRGNTF
d_call: -; v_call: TRBV7-7; cdr3_length: 12; j_call: TRBJ2-2; cdr3_nt: TGTGCTAGCACCACGAACACCGGGGAGCTGTTTTTT; cdr3_aa: CASTTNTGELFF
d_call: -; v_call: TRBV18; cdr3_length: 15; j_call: TRBJ1-1; cdr3_nt: TGTGCCAGCTCACCGGAGGAGGGATTCGGCACTGAAGCTTTCTTT; cdr3_aa: CASSPEEGFGTEAFF